This TCR beta chain was identified in a study of Tregs in tolerant kidney transplant recipients. Recipients received nonmyeloablative bone marrow transplants from related graft donors, with transient mixed chimerism. Unstimulated Tregs (CD4+CD25+CD127-) and CD4+CD25- non-Tregs were sorted from PBMCs. This CDR3 is 16 amino acids long. Per the germline V gene, CDR1 is SGHRS and CDR2 is YFSETQ. V was cut by 7 bases and J by 3 bases, with 21 bases left in between. Turning to this clone: What it binds is not known.

Study-level findings and limits: Few patients were studied, so findings need validation in larger groups. Biological reproducibility was not directly addressed in this study. The most relevant donor-specific Treg TCRbeta repertoire apparently came from expansion with activated donor B cells.

Assay: immunoSEQ multiplex PCR; the TCRdb copy retains only in-frame clones and omits some. The profile shows around 61,000 clones, 70% to 90% of them singletons. The receptor comes from a human patient who received a combined kidney and bone marrow transplant. Some T cells here may be from the graft donor. Here the sequenced sample was CD4+ T cells from blood (PBMCs), taken 6 months after the transplant. V usage is TRBV5-1 and J usage is TRBJ2-3; D may be TRBD2 (6 bases). The CDR3 region has the DNA TGCGCCAGCGAGTCTCTAGGGGCAGGGAGGACAGATACGCAGTATTTT. This sequence encodes CASESLGAGRTDTQYF.